The present T cell receptor (beta chain) was sequenced within a study of CD4 T cells in relation to SARS-CoV-2 and coronaviruses. At the level of the study: The HLA restriction of the shared crossreactive spike epitopes was mapped. Notes on the study in general: SARS-CoV-2-driven expansion was significantly weaker in crossreactive than monoreactive clones.

The unexposed donors gave CD4+ T cells in about 2011-2019, prior to COVID-19. CD4 enrichment then naive enrichment separated naive from memory CD4+ cells. Regarding this clone: Its antigen is not known.

Uncultured naive and memory CD4+ T cells supplied DNA for deep TCR-beta sequencing. Measured with immunoSEQ multiplex PCR; TCRdb has only the in-frame clones, and not every one. The sample lists about 64,000 clones; 94% were seen once. The germline CDR1 and CDR2 sequences are KGHDR and SFDVKD. The trim removed 5 bases at V and 11 bases at J, leaving 10 bases unmatched. This CDR3 contains 16 residues. Sequencing was carried out using naive CD4+ T cells from PBMCs. Sample subset: naive CD4+ T cells isolated by negative enrichment. The chain carries TRBV24-1 and TRBJ2-1; TRBD2 matches at 14 bases. This TCR was sampled from a human donor in good health. CDR3 residues: CATSAGLAGDSVQQFF. The CDR3 bases are TGTGCCACCAGTGCGGGACTAGCGGGAGACAGTGTCCAGCAGTTCTTC.